This TCR beta chain was profiled in a study of cytomegalovirus exposure and HLA in healthy donors. Notes on the study in general: Confirmation was obtained in vitro that a few CMV-associated chains are specific for CMV antigens. Cytomegalovirus association was assigned to approximately 180 TCR beta chains.

Trimming removed 6 bases from V and 4 bases from J; junction bases left unmatched: 5. The CDR3 runs to 14 residues. Germline values: CDR1 MDHEN, CDR2 SYDVKM. For this clone: Its antigen is unidentified.

TCRdb keeps only in-frame clones here, not all; method: immunoSEQ multiplex PCR. The table shows 80,000 to 100,000 clones, with about nine tenths occurring only once. Material for sequencing was PBMCs. The V call is TRBV28, the J call TRBJ2-1; 8 nucleotides match TRBD2. The receptor was isolated from a young man in good health and CMV-seronegative. Here the CDR3 DNA reads TGTGCCAGCAGGTTAGCGGGACTTTACAATGAGCAGTTCTTC. Its protein product is CASRLAGLYNEQFF.